This entry lists 24 T cell receptor beta chains sequenced from one sample in a study of T cell responses to AZD1222 COVID-19 vaccine. The repertoire was sequenced with immunoSEQ multiplex PCR; TCRdb's copy has only in-frame clones and lacks some. Among under 200,000 clones listed, around 90% were seen once. The specimen comprised peripheral blood, sampled 28 days after the second AZD1222 dose. The receptor source for this set is an adult who received the AZD1222 COVID-19 vaccine.

This clone occurred once. This chain links TRBV19 with TRBJ2-3; 9 bases match TRBD1. The CDR3 consists of 16 residues. The germline CDR1 and CDR2 sequences are LNHDA and SQIVND (reference sequence). V was pared by 7 bases and J by 9 bases, with 17 bases of the junction left unmatched. The CDR3 coding sequence is TGTGCCAGTACCGTACCGGGGACAGGGTCTCTTAAGACGCAGTATTTT. It yields the protein CASTVPGTGSLKTQYF.

In DNA, the CDR3 is TGTGCCAGCAGTTTCCGGACTAGCGGCAATGAGCAGTTCTTC. Protein sequence: CASSFRTSGNEQFF. The rearrangement uses TRBV6-5 and TRBJ2-1; 10 bases match TRBD2. CDR3 length equals 14 residues. V lost 4 bases and J lost 6; bases outside the gene matches: 3. The germline gives CDR1 MNHEY, CDR2 SVGAGI.

The rearrangement links TRBV7-3 to TRBJ2-1; 11 bases agree with TRBD2. Germline CDR1 SGHTA, CDR2 FQGTGA. This CDR3 has 16 amino acids. V shed 5 bases, J shed 4 bases, and the junction held 7 bases outside the gene matches. CDR3 sequence (DNA): TGTGCCAGCAGCCCAACGGGGACTAGCGGATACAATGAGCAGTTCTTC. This gives the protein CASSPTGTSGYNEQFF.

This sequence joins TRBV10-2 and TRBJ2-7, with 11 positions matching TRBD1. With V trimmed by 3 bases and J by 6 bases, 7 bases remained unmatched. Germline CDR1 WSHSY, CDR2 SAAADI. The CDR3 spans 15 residues. CDR3 nucleotide sequence: TGCGCCAGCAGTGACCTCGGACAGGGGGCCTCCGAGCAGTACTTC. As protein: CASSDLGQGASEQYF.

The J gene is TRBJ2-7, the V gene TRBV19; 8 bases are a match to TRBD1. The junction had 11 bases not matched to a gene; V was cut back by 5 bases and J by 5 bases. The CDR3 covers 15 residues. The germline V gene encodes CDR1 LNHDA and CDR2 SQIVND (reference sequence). The CDR3 loop is CASSPSGQGANEQYF. The CDR3 region has the DNA TGTGCCAGTAGTCCCTCCGGGCAGGGGGCTAACGAGCAGTACTTC.

The chain joins TRBV2 to TRBJ2-5; perhaps TRBD2 as D (6 bases). This CDR3 has 13 residues. Trimming removed 5 bases at V and 1 base at J, with 8 bases between. The V gene's germline CDR1 is SNHLY and CDR2 FYNNEI. CDR3 sequence (DNA): TGTGCCAGCAGTAGGGGACTCCAAGAGACCCAGTACTTC. It yields the protein CASSRGLQETQYF.

The chain carries TRBV28 and TRBJ1-2, with TRBD1 matching 9 bases. The germline gives CDR1 MDHEN, CDR2 SYDVKM. V lost 5 bases, J lost 5 bases, and 6 bases stayed unmatched. There are 14 residues in the CDR3. The CDR3 loop is CASSPTGQGYGYTF. The CDR3 region has the DNA TGTGCCAGCAGTCCCACAGGACAGGGGTATGGCTACACCTTC.

CDR3: CASSVSSGRSYEQYF. In DNA, the CDR3 is TGTGCCAGCAGCGTATCTAGCGGGAGATCCTACGAGCAGTACTTC. The chain employs TRBV9 and TRBJ2-7, with 10 bases matching TRBD2. Trimming removed 1 base from V and 1 base from J; junction bases left unmatched: 2. The CDR3 has 15 amino acids. The germline CDR1 and CDR2 sequences are SGDLS and YYNGEE.

This sequence joins TRBV6-5 and TRBJ1-2, with no clear D. The CDR3 has 12 amino acids. Germline values: CDR1 MNHEY, CDR2 SVGAGI. V was pared by 8 bases and J by 4 bases, with 11 bases between. CDR3 sequence: CASRSPGYGYTF. CDR3 sequence (DNA): TGTGCCAGCCGGAGCCCTGGCTATGGCTACACCTTC.

This clone was seen a single time. V gene TRBV7-2 combines with J gene TRBJ2-4; D is unresolved. CDR1 is SGHTA and CDR2 is FQGNSA in the germline V gene. CDR3 length: 13 amino acids. V lost 1 base to trimming and J lost 1 base, with 2 bases between them. CDR3 amino acids: CASSLVAKNIQYF. In DNA form, the CDR3 reads TGTGCCAGCAGCTTAGTGGCCAAAAACATTCAGTACTTC.

The chain employs TRBV30 and TRBJ2-5; D is undetermined. This CDR3 region has 13 residues. Germline V gives CDR1 GTSNPN, CDR2 SVGIG (reference sequence). Trimming pared 2 bases from V and 0 bases from J, leaving 7 bases between. DNA for the CDR3: TGTGCCTGGAGTACGGGTAACCAAGAGACCCAGTACTTC. Its protein is CAWSTGNQETQYF.

The chain has TRBV30 and TRBJ2-7; 8 bases line up with TRBD2. V shed 3 bases and J 7 bases; nucleotides not matched to a gene: 17. The CDR3 length is 16 residues. Per the germline V gene, CDR1 is GTSNPN and CDR2 is SVGIG (reference sequence). As DNA, the CDR3 is TGTGCCTGGAGGCCCGTCCAGGGTAGCGGGAAGGGGGAGCAGTACTTC. It is translated as CAWRPVQGSGKGEQYF.

This clone was counted once. The rearrangement joins TRBV6-4 to TRBJ2-7, with 8 bases that match TRBD1. This CDR3 is built from 12 residues. After removal of 8 bases from V and 7 bases from J, the junction contained 7 bases not matched to a gene. The germline gives CDR1 MRHNA, CDR2 SNTAGT. The CDR3 spells CASGGTGSEQYF. The CDR3 nucleotides are TGTGCCAGCGGCGGGACAGGCTCGGAGCAGTACTTC.

Turning to this clone: A read error may produce the germline difference seen at one junction end. The rearrangement uses TRBV6-2 or TRBV6-3 and TRBJ2-7; 8 positions match TRBD1. The CDR3 contains 11 residues. Germline V CDR1 and CDR2: MNHEY, SVGEGT. CDR3 DNA sequence: TGTGCCAGCAGTTACCCGGGACAGGCCCTCTTC. This gives the protein CASSYPGQALF.

This chain uses TRBV6-2 or TRBV6-3 with TRBJ2-1, with D possibly TRBD2 on 6 matching bases. V lost 6 bases, J lost 3 bases, and 12 bases lay in between. The CDR3 is 14 amino acids. Per germline, CDR1 MNHEY and CDR2 SVGEGT. The CDR3 DNA reads TGTGCCAGCAGCCATGATAGCGGCTACAATGAGCAGTTCTTC. Its translation: CASSHDSGYNEQFF.

In this sample, this clone turned up a few times. This chain joins TRBV5-5 and TRBJ1-1, with D maybe TRBD1 (5 bases). The V gene's germline CDR1 is SGHKS and CDR2 YYEKEE (reference sequence). This CDR3 has 12 residues. V was shortened by 0 bases and J by 8 bases, with 8 bases between the two germline ends. The CDR3 nucleotides read TGTGCCAGCAGCTTGGTGGAGGGGGAAGCTTTCTTT. It codes for CASSLVEGEAFF.

The chain carries TRBV24-1 and TRBJ2-4, with 9 bases identical to TRBD1. Germline V lookup: CDR1 KGHDR, CDR2 SFDVKD. The J segment lost 7 bases and the V segment lost 4 bases, leaving 1 base of the junction unmatched. CDR3 size: 13 residues. This CDR3 reads CATSDGTGNIQYF. CDR3 DNA: TGTGCCACCAGTGACGGGACAGGGAACATTCAGTACTTC.

A few counts support this clone. The chain recombines TRBV12-3 or TRBV12-4 with TRBJ2-1; no firm D call. V was shortened by 2 bases and J by 3 bases, with 5 bases between the two germline ends. The length of the CDR3 is 13 residues. The CDR3 region is CASSLRLYNEQFF. The CDR3 DNA reads as TGTGCCAGCAGTTTAAGGCTCTACAATGAGCAGTTCTTC.

The chain carries TRBV7-8 and TRBJ2-7; TRBD2 agrees at 13 bases. CDR1 is SGHVS, CDR2 FQNEAQ, per germline. V lost 5 bases to trimming and J lost 3 bases; unmatched junction nucleotides: 4. The CDR3 runs to 15 residues. CDR3 protein: CASSPGLAGDYEQYF. CDR3 sequence (DNA): TGTGCCAGCAGCCCAGGACTAGCGGGAGACTACGAGCAGTACTTC. Complete variable domain (other parts from reference TRBV7-8 and TRBJ2-7): GAGVSQSPRYKVAKRGQDVALRCDPISGHVSLFWYQQALGQGPEFLTYFQNEAQLDKSGLPSDRFFAERPEGSVSTLKIQRTQQEDSAVYLCASSPGLAGDYEQYFGPGTRLTVT.

This chain links TRBV28 with TRBJ2-7, with 12 bases fitting TRBD1. The CDR3 has 18 amino acids. V shed 6 bases and J 1 base; nucleotides not matched to a gene: 13. Germline V gene sequence: CDR1 MDHEN, CDR2 SYDVKM. CDR3: CASSSRDRGLRESYEQYF. The CDR3 coding sequence is TGTGCCAGCAGCTCCCGGGACAGGGGGCTTAGAGAGTCCTACGAGCAGTACTTC.

There are a few counts of this clone. The chain couples TRBV25-1 to TRBJ2-7, with 7 bases lining up with TRBD1. V lost 6 bases to trimming and J lost 12 bases; unmatched junction nucleotides: 8. Germline CDR1 MGHDK, CDR2 SYGVNS. The CDR3 has 11 residues. This CDR3 is CASRGDRDRYF. Here the CDR3 DNA reads TGTGCCAGCAGAGGAGACAGGGACCGGTACTTC.

The gene calls are TRBV27 and TRBJ2-3; no definite D call. V was cut by 3 bases and J by 2 bases, with 9 bases left in between. This CDR3 is built from 14 residues. Germline V gives CDR1 MNHEY, CDR2 SMNVEV (reference sequence). The CDR3 bases are TGTGCCAGCAGTTTGCGGCAGTTCACAGATACGCAGTATTTT. Its protein product is CASSLRQFTDTQYF.

The V gene is TRBV7-9, the J gene TRBJ2-1; 7 bases line up with TRBD1. The CDR3 length is 15 residues. Trimming at V came to 5 bases and at J to 0 bases, leaving 4 bases not matched to a gene. Germline V gives CDR1 SEHNR, CDR2 FQNEAQ (reference sequence). The CDR3 coding sequence is TGTGCCAGCAGCCCGACAGGGACCTCCTACAATGAGCAGTTCTTC. It translates to CASSPTGTSYNEQFF. The complete variable domain, with remaining parts taken from reference TRBV7-9 and TRBJ2-1, reads DTGVSQNPRHKITKRGQNVTFRCDPISEHNRLYWYRQTLGQGPEFLTYFQNEAQLEKSRLLSDRFSAERPKGSFSTLEIQRTEQGDSAMYLCASSPTGTSYNEQFFGPGTRLTVL.

The CDR3, as DNA: TGTGCCAGCAGTCCCCAAGGACAGGCTTATGAAAAACTGTTTTTT. This sequence encodes CASSPQGQAYEKLFF. V usage is TRBV25-1 and J usage is TRBJ1-4; TRBD1 aligns across 7 bases. The ends lost 5 bases at V and 6 bases at J; junction bases unmatched: 9. CDR3 size: 15 residues. Germline lookup yields CDR1 MGHDK and CDR2 SYGVNS.